This entry concerns a single T cell receptor beta chain. Produced via immunoSEQ multiplex PCR; TCRdb's table is partial and in-frame only. The repertoire holds some 86,000 clones, around 85% seen once, with under 4% in the top ten. This entry comes from a study of OX40 agonist ivuxolimab in advanced cancers. The germline V and J ends were trimmed by 4 bases and 3 bases, with 13 bases remaining between them. From germline, CDR1 is SEHNR and CDR2 FQNEAQ (reference sequence). CDR3 length: 15 amino acids. This TCR was recovered from an adult with an advanced solid tumor such as melanoma, head and neck, liver or kidney cancer. This sample comprised CD4+ or CD8+ T cells sorted from blood, obtained in a trial of the OX40 agonist ivuxolimab. The chain combines TRBV7-9 with TRBJ1-5, with D possibly TRBD1 on 6 matching bases. The CDR3, as DNA: TGTGCCAGCAGCTACGGGGGCTATCCCAATCAGCCCCAGCATTTT. This gives the protein CASSYGGYPNQPQHF.